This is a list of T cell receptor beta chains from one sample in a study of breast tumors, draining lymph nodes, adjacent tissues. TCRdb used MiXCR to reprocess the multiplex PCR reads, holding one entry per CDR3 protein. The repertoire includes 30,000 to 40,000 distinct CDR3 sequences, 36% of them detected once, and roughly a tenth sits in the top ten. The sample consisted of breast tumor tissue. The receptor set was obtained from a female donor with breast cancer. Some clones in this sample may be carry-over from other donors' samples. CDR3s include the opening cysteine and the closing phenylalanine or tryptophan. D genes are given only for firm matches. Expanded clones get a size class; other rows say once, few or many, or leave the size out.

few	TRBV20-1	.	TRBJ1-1	CSAEWGRVTEAFF	TGCAGTGCCGAGTGGGGGCGGGTCACTGAAGCTTTCTTT
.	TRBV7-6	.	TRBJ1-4	CASSRGLPGEKLFF	TGTGCCAGCAGCCGAGGACTTCCGGGAGAAAAACTGTTTTTT
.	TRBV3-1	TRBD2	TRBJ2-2	CASSQVTLAGGLHTGDLFF	TGTGCCAGCAGCCAAGTTACTCTAGCGGGAGGGCTCCACACCGGGGATCTGTTTTTT
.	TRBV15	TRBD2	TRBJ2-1	CATSSQDSGSEQFF	TGTGCCACCAGCAGCCAAGATAGCGGGAGTGAGCAGTTCTTC
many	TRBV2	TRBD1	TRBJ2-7	CASRRGQSYEQYF	TGTGCCAGCAGGAGGGGACAGTCCTACGAGCAGTACTTC
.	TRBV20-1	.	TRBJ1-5	CSARGPQGMGPQHF	TGCAGTGCTAGAGGCCCCCAGGGGATGGGGCCCCAGCATTTT
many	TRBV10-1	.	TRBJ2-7	CASHTRIPSYEQYF	TGCGCCAGCCACACACGTATCCCAAGCTACGAGCAGTACTTC
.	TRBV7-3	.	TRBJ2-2	CASSTEATGTGELFF	TGTGCCAGCAGCACGGAAGCTACGGGCACCGGGGAGCTGTTTTTT
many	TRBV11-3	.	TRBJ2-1	CASSWFAEQFF	TGTGCCAGCAGTTGGTTTGCTGAGCAGTTCTTC
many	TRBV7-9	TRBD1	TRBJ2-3	CASSLGGTGGTDTQYF	TGTGCCAGCAGCTTAGGCGGGACAGGGGGAACAGATACGCAGTATTTT
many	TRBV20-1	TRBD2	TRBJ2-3	CSANVRSGTDTQYF	TGCAGTGCTAATGTTCGTAGCGGGACAGATACGCAGTATTTT
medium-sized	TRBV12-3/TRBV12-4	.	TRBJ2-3	CASRQGEYTQYF	TGTGCCAGCAGGCAAGGGGAATATACGCAGTATTTT
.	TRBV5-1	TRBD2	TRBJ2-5	CASSLAAGVRETQYF	TGCGCCAGCAGCTTGGCGGCGGGAGTCAGGGAGACCCAGTACTTC
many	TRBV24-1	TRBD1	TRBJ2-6	CATSSTTTGGVGANVLTF	TGTGCCACCAGTAGTACAACGACAGGGGGCGTTGGGGCCAACGTCCTGACTTTC
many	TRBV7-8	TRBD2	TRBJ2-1	CASSTSAGGFYNEQFF	TGTGCCAGCAGCACCAGTGCGGGAGGGTTCTACAATGAGCAGTTCTTC
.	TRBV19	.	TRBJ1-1	CASGDTHATEAFF	TGTGCCAGTGGGGACACTCACGCCACTGAAGCTTTCTTT
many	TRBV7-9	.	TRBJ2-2	CASSSTGRNTGELFF	TGTGCCAGCAGCTCCACAGGGCGGAACACCGGGGAGCTGTTTTTT
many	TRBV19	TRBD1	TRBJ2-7	CASSARDRGRDEQYF	TGTGCCAGTAGTGCCCGGGACAGGGGGCGAGACGAGCAGTACTTC
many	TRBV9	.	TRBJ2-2	CASSVVPGKGTGELFF	TGTGCCAGCAGCGTTGTGCCTGGGAAAGGCACCGGGGAGCTGTTTTTT
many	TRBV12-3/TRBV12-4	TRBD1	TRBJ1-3	CASRQGGGNTIYF	TGTGCCAGCAGGCAGGGGGGTGGAAACACCATATATTTT
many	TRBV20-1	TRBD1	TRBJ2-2	CSARDRGLANTGELFF	TGCAGTGCTAGAGACAGGGGGCTAGCGAACACCGGGGAGCTGTTTTTT
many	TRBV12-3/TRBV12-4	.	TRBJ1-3	CASSKAGVGNGNTIYF	TGTGCCAGCAGTAAAGCAGGGGTCGGGAATGGAAACACCATATATTTT
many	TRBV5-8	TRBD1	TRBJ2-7	CASSFNRGTEQYF	TGTGCCAGCAGCTTTAACAGGGGAACCGAGCAGTACTTC
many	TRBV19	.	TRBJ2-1	CASSIDTGDSYNEQFF	TGTGCCAGTAGTATAGATACGGGGGACTCCTACAATGAGCAGTTCTTC
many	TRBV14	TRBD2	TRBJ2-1	CASSQGAGRVNNEQFF	TGTGCCAGCAGCCAAGGAGCCGGGAGGGTGAACAATGAGCAGTTCTTC
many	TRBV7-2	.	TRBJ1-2	CASSLALSDFYGYTF	TGTGCCAGCAGCTTAGCGCTGTCAGACTTCTATGGCTACACCTTC
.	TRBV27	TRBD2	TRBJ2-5	CASSVTSGIMETQYF	TGTGCCAGCAGTGTGACTAGCGGGATAATGGAGACCCAGTACTTC
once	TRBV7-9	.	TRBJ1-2	CASSLGAHSYTF	TGTGCCAGCAGCTTAGGGGCGCATAGCTACACCTTC
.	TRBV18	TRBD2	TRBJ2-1	CASSSGTSVATVNEQFF	TGTGCCAGCTCCTCCGGGACTAGCGTCGCGACGGTGAATGAGCAGTTCTTC
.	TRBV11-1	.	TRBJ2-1	CASSRVRGGGNEQFF	TGTGCCAGCAGCAGGGTACGGGGTGGGGGGAATGAGCAGTTCTTC
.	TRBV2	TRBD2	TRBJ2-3	CASQKTSGRAGVADTQYF	TGTGCCAGCCAAAAGACTAGCGGGAGGGCTGGGGTCGCAGATACGCAGTATTTT
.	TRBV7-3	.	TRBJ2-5	CASSTDSQETQYF	TGTGCCAGCAGCACGGATTCGCAAGAGACCCAGTACTTC
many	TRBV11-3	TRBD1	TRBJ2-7	CASSLDADRGVREQYF	TGTGCCAGCAGCTTAGATGCAGACAGGGGGGTTCGCGAGCAGTACTTC
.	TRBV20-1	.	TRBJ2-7	CSARDRAHLYEQYF	TGCAGTGCTAGAGATAGGGCTCACCTATACGAGCAGTACTTC
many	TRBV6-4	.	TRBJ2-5	CASSELAGRGTQYF	TGTGCCAGCAGTGAGTTGGCAGGGCGGGGGACCCAGTACTTC
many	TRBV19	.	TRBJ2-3	CASTNKGSSTDTQYF	TGTGCCAGTACAAATAAGGGGAGCAGCACAGATACGCAGTATTTT
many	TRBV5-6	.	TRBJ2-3	CASSLVMGGTDTQYF	TGTGCCAGCAGCTTGGTCATGGGGGGTACAGATACGCAGTATTTT
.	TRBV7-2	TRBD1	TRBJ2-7	CASSLLVTGPYEQYF	TGTGCCAGCAGCTTACTGGTGACAGGGCCCTACGAGCAGTACTTC
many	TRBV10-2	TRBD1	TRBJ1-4	CANSKDRGREKLFF	TGCGCCAACAGCAAGGACAGGGGACGGGAAAAACTGTTTTTT
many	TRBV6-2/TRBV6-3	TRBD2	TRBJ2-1	CASRPLAGGYNEQFF	TGTGCCAGCAGACCTCTAGCGGGAGGGTACAATGAGCAGTTCTTC
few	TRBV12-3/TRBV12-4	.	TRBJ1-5	CASSFMGTDYSNQPQHF	TGTGCCAGCAGTTTCATGGGGACCGACTATAGCAATCAGCCCCAGCATTTT
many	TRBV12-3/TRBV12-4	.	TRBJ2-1	CASSPANEQFF	TGTGCCAGCAGCCCTGCTAATGAGCAGTTCTTC
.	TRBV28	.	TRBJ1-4	CASSYGQEKLFF	TGTGCCAGCAGTTATGGACAGGAAAAACTGTTTTTT
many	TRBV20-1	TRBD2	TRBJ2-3	CSARGPAGGAPATQYF	TGCAGTGCTAGAGGACCAGCGGGAGGGGCCCCTGCTACGCAGTATTTT
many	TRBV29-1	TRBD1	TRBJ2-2	CSATTGSSGELFF	TGCAGCGCGACGACAGGGTCGTCCGGGGAGCTGTTTTTT